Reported below is one TCR beta chain. The data originate from a study of blood T cell repertoires in COVID-19. Looking at the study overall: The United States, Italy and Spain provided the acute and convalescent COVID-19 samples. PBMCs, B-cell-depleted T cells, or T cells were the source of the cDNA or gDNA that made up the material.

In the original analysis: For nucleated cells, counts were estimated from reference gene primer amplification. Produced via immunoSEQ multiplex PCR; TCRdb's table is partial and in-frame only. That table supplies the V and J calls and clone size; D and trimming were determined from the DNA. The sample carries around 200,000 clones, 89% recorded once. The CDR3 has 17 amino acids. The V gene lost 0 bases and the J gene lost 6 bases, with 17 bases spanning the gap. Germline values: CDR1 MNHNS, CDR2 SASEGT. The J gene is TRBJ1-4, the V gene TRBV6-1, with D possibly matching TRBD1 (6 bases). Sequenced sample: peripheral blood. The sequence came from a man between 35 and 55 years old with acute or convalescent COVID-19. This CDR3 is CASSEAGQGRWDEKLFF. The CDR3 nucleotides read TGTGCCAGCAGTGAAGCCGGGCAGGGGCGGTGGGATGAAAAACTGTTTTTT.